The source of this T cell receptor (beta chain) is a study of radiotherapy plus CTLA-4 blockade in lung cancer. Overall study results and limits: Tumor-origin TCR clones grew in blood after radiotherapy plus ipilimumab. The authors reported that early blood T cell clone dynamics, with interferon-beta, best predicted response.

From germline, CDR1 is SGHTA and CDR2 FQGNSA. Between the trimmed V and J ends, which lost 1 base and 6 bases, there was a span of 16 bases. The length of the CDR3 is 17 residues. Method: immunoSEQ multiplex PCR; TCRdb's copy keeps in-frame clones and lacks some. The top ten clones hold 2.5% to 3.5% of a sample with about 120,000 clones, 70% to 85% of them seen once. A word on this clone: Its antigen remains unknown.

The chain carries TRBV7-2 and TRBJ1-6; D is unclear. The input for sequencing was peripheral blood, taken from a patient treated with radiotherapy plus ipilimumab. This TCR was recovered from a human donor with non-small cell lung cancer that progressed on radiotherapy plus ipilimumab. Some clones in this sample may be carry-over from other donors' samples. CDR3 DNA: TGTGCCAGCAGCTTAGACAGACCCTTAACGACTAATTCACCCCTCCACTTT. The encoded protein is CASSLDRPLTTNSPLHF. The whole variable domain, filled in from reference TRBV7-2 and TRBJ1-6, reads GAGVSQSPSNKVTEKGKDVELRCDPISGHTALYWYRQSLGQGLEFLIYFQGNSAPDKSGLPSDRFSAERTGGSVSTLTIQRTQQEDSAVYLCASSLDRPLTTNSPLHFGNGTRLTVT.